A selection of T cell receptor beta chains follows, all from one sample in a study of blood T cell repertoires in COVID-19. Sequenced by immunoSEQ multiplex PCR; TCRdb stores in-frame clones only, minus some. The sample shows about 140,000 clones, 80% to 85% of them seen only once. The sample comprised peripheral blood. Receptors originate from a human donor in a cohort sampled during active COVID-19. CDR3s include the opening cysteine and the closing phenylalanine or tryptophan. D genes are given only for firm matches. Clone size appears in some rows only: once, few, many, or a class for an expanded clone.

cdr3_length: 18; j_call: TRBJ1-3; v_call: TRBV19; clone_size: few; d_call: TRBD1; cdr3_aa: CASSTKPGTGWSGNTIYF; cdr3_nt: TGTGCCAGTAGTACAAAACCCGGGACAGGTTGGTCTGGAAACACCATATATTTT
cdr3_length: 15; j_call: TRBJ2-7; v_call: TRBV4-1; clone_size: .; d_call: .; cdr3_aa: CASSQMRDFPYEQYF; cdr3_nt: TGCGCCAGCAGCCAGATGAGGGACTTTCCCTACGAGCAGTACTTC
cdr3_length: 14; j_call: TRBJ1-2; v_call: TRBV27; clone_size: .; d_call: .; cdr3_aa: CASSLSRASNGYTF; cdr3_nt: TGTGCCAGCAGTTTATCGAGGGCATCCAACGGCTACACCTTC
cdr3_length: 13; j_call: TRBJ1-2; v_call: TRBV2; clone_size: .; d_call: TRBD1; cdr3_aa: CASSETGNYGYTF; cdr3_nt: TGTGCCAGCAGCGAGACAGGGAACTATGGCTACACCTTC
cdr3_length: 15; j_call: TRBJ2-3; v_call: TRBV3-1/TRBV3-2; clone_size: .; d_call: TRBD1; cdr3_aa: CASSQARQGAYTQYF; cdr3_nt: TGTGCCAGCAGCCAAGCGCGACAGGGGGCATATACGCAGTATTTT
cdr3_length: 18; j_call: TRBJ2-1; v_call: TRBV24-1; clone_size: .; d_call: TRBD2; cdr3_aa: CATSDSRTSGGAHNEQFF; cdr3_nt: TGTGCCACCAGTGATTCCAGGACTAGCGGGGGGGCACACAATGAGCAGTTCTTC
cdr3_length: 13; j_call: TRBJ1-2; v_call: TRBV7-3; clone_size: .; d_call: .; cdr3_aa: CASSPNGNYGYTF; cdr3_nt: TGTGCCAGCAGCCCTAACGGGAACTATGGCTACACCTTC
cdr3_length: 14; j_call: TRBJ1-5; v_call: TRBV27; clone_size: .; d_call: .; cdr3_aa: CASRLAGANQPQHF; cdr3_nt: TGTGCCAGCAGATTGGCAGGGGCCAATCAGCCCCAGCATTTT
cdr3_length: 15; j_call: TRBJ2-7; v_call: TRBV18; clone_size: .; d_call: .; cdr3_aa: CASSLSPGLSYEQYF; cdr3_nt: TGTGCCAGCTCACTTTCCCCCGGTCTATCCTACGAGCAGTACTTC
cdr3_length: 13; j_call: TRBJ2-5; v_call: TRBV19; clone_size: once; d_call: .; cdr3_aa: CASSFSGGETQYF; cdr3_nt: TGTGCCAGTTCATTTTCGGGTGGAGAGACCCAGTACTTC
cdr3_length: 15; j_call: TRBJ2-1; v_call: TRBV5-1; clone_size: .; d_call: .; cdr3_aa: CASSPTGSSYNEQFF; cdr3_nt: TGCGCCAGCAGCCCCACGGGGAGCTCCTACAATGAGCAGTTCTTC
cdr3_length: 15; j_call: TRBJ2-3; v_call: TRBV11-1; clone_size: .; d_call: TRBD2; cdr3_aa: CASTPRIAGGDTQYF; cdr3_nt: TGTGCCAGCACCCCCAGGATAGCGGGGGGAGATACGCAGTATTTT
cdr3_length: 14; j_call: TRBJ1-1; v_call: TRBV5-6; clone_size: .; d_call: .; cdr3_aa: CASSYQGRNTEAFF; cdr3_nt: TGTGCCAGCAGCTACCAGGGGAGAAACACTGAAGCTTTCTTT
cdr3_length: 14; j_call: TRBJ2-4; v_call: TRBV9; clone_size: .; d_call: .; cdr3_aa: CASSVAPGGNIQYF; cdr3_nt: TGTGCCAGCAGCGTCGCCCCCGGGGGAAACATTCAGTACTTC
cdr3_length: 14; j_call: TRBJ2-7; v_call: TRBV7-9; clone_size: .; d_call: TRBD1; cdr3_aa: CASSPIGTAYEQYF; cdr3_nt: TGTGCCAGCAGCCCGATTGGGACAGCCTACGAGCAGTACTTC
cdr3_length: 14; j_call: TRBJ2-7; v_call: TRBV28; clone_size: .; d_call: .; cdr3_aa: CASSFRGAPYEQYF; cdr3_nt: TGTGCCAGCAGTTTCCGGGGGGCACCTTACGAGCAGTACTTC
cdr3_length: 15; j_call: TRBJ1-1; v_call: TRBV6-5; clone_size: .; d_call: TRBD1; cdr3_aa: CASSRDRGRVTEAFF; cdr3_nt: TGTGCCAGCAGTCGCGACAGGGGGCGCGTGACTGAAGCTTTCTTT
cdr3_length: 16; j_call: TRBJ2-2; v_call: TRBV5-4; clone_size: many; d_call: TRBD2; cdr3_aa: CASSSERGPNTGELFF; cdr3_nt: TGTGCCAGCAGCTCCGAGCGGGGGCCTAACACCGGGGAGCTGTTTTTT
cdr3_length: 16; j_call: TRBJ1-6; v_call: TRBV10-1; clone_size: .; d_call: .; cdr3_aa: CASSESGGLWNSPLHF; cdr3_nt: TGCGCCAGCAGTGAGTCGGGGGGATTGTGGAATTCACCCCTCCACTTT
cdr3_length: 15; j_call: TRBJ2-1; v_call: TRBV5-1; clone_size: .; d_call: .; cdr3_aa: CASSLDPGRSNEQFF; cdr3_nt: TGCGCCAGCAGCTTGGATCCGGGGAGAAGCAATGAGCAGTTCTTC
cdr3_length: 17; j_call: TRBJ1-2; v_call: TRBV27; clone_size: .; d_call: .; cdr3_aa: CASSLRIRDTVNYGYTF; cdr3_nt: TGTGCCAGCAGTTTAAGGATCCGGGACACCGTAAACTATGGCTACACCTTC
cdr3_length: 12; j_call: TRBJ2-1; v_call: TRBV15; clone_size: .; d_call: .; cdr3_aa: CATSILFHEQFF; cdr3_nt: TGTGCCACCAGCATCCTCTTCCATGAGCAGTTCTTC
cdr3_length: 18; j_call: TRBJ1-3; v_call: TRBV9; clone_size: .; d_call: .; cdr3_aa: CASSPRGPKESSGNTIYF; cdr3_nt: TGTGCCAGCAGCCCCAGAGGGCCTAAGGAGTCCTCTGGAAACACCATATATTTT
cdr3_length: 18; j_call: TRBJ2-2; v_call: TRBV7-8; clone_size: .; d_call: .; cdr3_aa: CASSSRSQGPINTGELFF; cdr3_nt: TGTGCCAGCAGCTCCAGATCTCAGGGTCCGATAAACACCGGGGAGCTGTTTTTT
cdr3_length: 14; j_call: TRBJ2-7; v_call: TRBV6-5; clone_size: .; d_call: TRBD1; cdr3_aa: CASSRGTGVYEQYF; cdr3_nt: TGTGCCAGCAGCCGCGGGACAGGGGTCTACGAGCAGTACTTC
cdr3_length: 16; j_call: TRBJ1-2; v_call: TRBV5-4; clone_size: .; d_call: TRBD1; cdr3_aa: CASSPSRDRANYGYTF; cdr3_nt: TGTGCCAGCAGCCCGTCCCGGGACAGAGCTAACTATGGCTACACCTTC
cdr3_length: 12; j_call: TRBJ1-3; v_call: TRBV20-1; clone_size: .; d_call: .; cdr3_aa: CSASKHGNTIYF; cdr3_nt: TGCAGTGCTAGTAAGCATGGAAACACCATATATTTT
cdr3_length: 14; j_call: TRBJ1-5; v_call: TRBV9; clone_size: .; d_call: .; cdr3_aa: CASSSHGGAQPQHF; cdr3_nt: TGTGCCAGCAGCTCACACGGGGGGGCTCAGCCCCAGCATTTT
cdr3_length: 13; j_call: TRBJ1-5; v_call: TRBV2; clone_size: .; d_call: .; cdr3_aa: CASSESGYQPQHF; cdr3_nt: TGTGCCAGCAGTGAGTCCGGGTATCAGCCCCAGCATTTT
cdr3_length: 14; j_call: TRBJ2-7; v_call: TRBV7-2; clone_size: .; d_call: .; cdr3_aa: CASSYYGGTYEQYF; cdr3_nt: TGTGCCAGCAGCTATTACGGGGGTACCTACGAGCAGTACTTC
cdr3_length: 15; j_call: TRBJ1-2; v_call: TRBV6-1; clone_size: .; d_call: .; cdr3_aa: CASSEASGEWYGYTF; cdr3_nt: TGTGCCAGCAGTGAAGCTTCAGGGGAGTGGTATGGCTACACCTTC
cdr3_length: 11; j_call: TRBJ2-5; v_call: TRBV2; clone_size: .; d_call: .; cdr3_aa: CASSVRGSPNF; cdr3_nt: TGTGCCAGCAGTGTTAGGGGCAGCCCGAACTTC
cdr3_length: 13; j_call: TRBJ1-3; v_call: TRBV19; clone_size: .; d_call: TRBD1; cdr3_aa: CASKTGVGNTIYF; cdr3_nt: TGTGCCAGCAAAACAGGGGTTGGAAACACCATATATTTT
cdr3_length: 21; j_call: TRBJ2-1; v_call: TRBV24-1; clone_size: .; d_call: TRBD2; cdr3_aa: CATSPRTRTERTSGGPGEQFF; cdr3_nt: TGTGCCACCAGTCCCAGGACTCGGACAGAACGGACTAGCGGGGGGCCGGGTGAGCAGTTCTTC
cdr3_length: 15; j_call: TRBJ2-2; v_call: TRBV2; clone_size: .; d_call: TRBD1; cdr3_aa: CASSPGTGYTGELFF; cdr3_nt: TGTGCCAGCAGCCCCGGGACAGGATACACCGGGGAGCTGTTTTTT